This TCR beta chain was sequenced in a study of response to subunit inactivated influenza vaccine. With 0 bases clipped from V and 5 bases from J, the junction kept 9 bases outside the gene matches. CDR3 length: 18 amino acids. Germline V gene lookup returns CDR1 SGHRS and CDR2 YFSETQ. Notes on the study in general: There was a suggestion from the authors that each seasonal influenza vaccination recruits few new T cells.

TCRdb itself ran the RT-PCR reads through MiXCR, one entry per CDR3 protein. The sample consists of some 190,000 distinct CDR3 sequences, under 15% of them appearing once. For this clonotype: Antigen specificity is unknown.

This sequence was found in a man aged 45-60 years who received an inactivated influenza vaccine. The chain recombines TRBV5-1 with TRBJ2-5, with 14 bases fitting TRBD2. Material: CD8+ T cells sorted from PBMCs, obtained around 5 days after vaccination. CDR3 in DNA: TGCGCCAGCAGCTTGGGACTAGCGGGAGGGCCGGAATGGGAGACCCAGTACTTC. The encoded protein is CASSLGLAGGPEWETQYF.